Each of the 22 T cell receptor beta chains below was sequenced from the same sample in a study of T cell repertoires in cytomegalovirus infection. TCRdb reprocessed the reads with MiXCR, giving one entry per CDR3 protein. This table holds a few hundred thousand distinct CDR3 sequences, 26% found once. The material sequenced was PBMCs. Receptor source: a human donor in good health (CMV status not recorded). Some clones in this sample may be carry-over from other donors' samples.

This clonotype has only a few counts. The chain couples TRBV7-2 to TRBJ1-2; 11 bases agree with TRBD1. V dropped 1 base and J dropped 4; count of bases not matched to a gene: 5. CDR1 SGHTA and CDR2 FQGNSA come from the germline V gene. The CDR3 runs 16 residues. DNA for the CDR3: TGTGCCAGCAGCTTAGATCCCGGGACAGGGGGCTATGGCTACACCTTC. Its protein is CASSLDPGTGGYGYTF.

This chain links TRBV15 with TRBJ2-2; D call uncertain. Trimming removed 3 bases from V and 8 bases from J, with 16 bases in between. The CDR3 has 15 amino acids. The germline V gene has CDR1 LNHNV and CDR2 YYDKDF (reference sequence). CDR3 in amino acids: CATSSSSRPRGELFF. Here the CDR3 DNA reads TGTGCCACCAGCAGTTCTTCCCGCCCACGTGGGGAGCTGTTTTTT.

Only one count was recorded for this clonotype. V is TRBV7-2 and J is TRBJ2-2, with TRBD2 identical over 14 bases. The V gene end was trimmed by 4 bases and the J gene end by 4 bases; junction bases not matched to a gene: 8. Germline lookup yields CDR1 SGHTA and CDR2 FQGNSA. The CDR3 consists of 18 residues. The chain's CDR3 is CASSSSPGLAGVTGELFF. CDR3 DNA: TGTGCCAGCAGCTCTTCGCCGGGACTAGCGGGAGTCACCGGGGAGCTGTTTTTT.

The chain joins TRBV28 to TRBJ2-1; the match to TRBD2 covers 8 bases. Germline trimming cut 6 bases from V and 4 bases from J; bases unmatched to any gene: 8. The CDR3 sequence is 15 residues long. Germline CDR1 and CDR2: MDHEN and SYDVKM. CDR3 DNA: TGTGCCAGCAGGCCGGGGGGGCTTCGGTACAATGAGCAGTTCTTC. Protein: CASRPGGLRYNEQFF. The full variable domain, in which reference TRBV28 and TRBJ2-1 provide the parts outside the CDR3, is DVKVTQSSRYLVKRTGEKVFLECVQDMDHENMFWYRQDPGLGLRLIYFSYDVKMKEKGDIPEGYSVSREKKERFSLILESASTNQTSMYLCASRPGGLRYNEQFFGPGTRLTVL.

V is TRBV3-1 and J is TRBJ2-7; 7 bases agree with TRBD1. The CDR3 consists of 15 residues. The J segment lost 3 bases and the V segment lost 1 base, leaving 6 bases of the junction unmatched. Germline V gives CDR1 LGHDT, CDR2 YNNKEL (reference sequence). The CDR3 spells CASSQGDSRHYEQYF. The CDR3 nucleotides are TGTGCCAGCAGCCAAGGGGACAGTCGACACTACGAGCAGTACTTC.

This clonotype has a handful of counts. This chain links TRBV5-6 with TRBJ1-2; 9 nucleotides match TRBD1. This CDR3 comprises 15 residues. Trimming cost V 0 bases and J 3 bases; bases outside gene matches: 3. CDR1 SGHDT and CDR2 YYEEEE come from the germline V gene. CDR3 bases: TGTGCCAGCAGCTTGGACAGGGGGCATTACTATGGCTACACCTTC. Its protein is CASSLDRGHYYGYTF.

V usage is TRBV6-2 or TRBV6-3 and J usage is TRBJ2-1; TRBD2 might be the D (5 bases). This CDR3 is built from 15 residues. Trimming took 0 bases from V and 4 from J, leaving 10 bases between them. Germline CDR1 and CDR2: MNHEY and SVGEGT. The CDR3 protein is CASSYSPGMYNEQFF. Here the CDR3 DNA reads TGTGCCAGCAGTTACTCTCCGGGGATGTACAATGAGCAGTTCTTC.

This clonotype is a singleton in its sample. A read error may explain this, as a much larger clone is one base away. For the CDR3, the DNA is TGTCCCAGCAGCCCGTCGACTAGCGGGAGGGCGATTGTGCAGTTCTTC. Its protein product is CPSSPSTSGRAIVQFF. The rearrangement joins TRBV7-2 to TRBJ2-1, with 14 bases lining up with TRBD2. Germline assignment: CDR1 SGHTA and CDR2 FQGNSA. There are 16 residues in the CDR3.

This clonotype was recorded at least ten times. V usage is TRBV7-2 and J usage is TRBJ2-5; 7 bases are a match to TRBD1. Germline-derived CDR1 and CDR2 are SGHTA and FQGNSA. Trimming cost V 5 bases and J 1 base; bases outside gene matches: 7. CDR3 size: 15 residues. This CDR3 reads CASSAQGPTQETQYF. For the CDR3, the DNA is TGTGCCAGCAGCGCACAGGGGCCGACCCAAGAGACCCAGTACTTC. The full variable domain, rest sourced from reference TRBV7-2 and TRBJ2-5, is GAGVSQSPSNKVTEKGKDVELRCDPISGHTALYWYRQSLGQGLEFLIYFQGNSAPDKSGLPSDRFSAERTGGSVSTLTIQRTQQEDSAVYLCASSAQGPTQETQYFGPGTRLLVL.

The rearrangement uses TRBV5-8 and TRBJ1-2; maybe TRBD1 (5 bases). V gave up 4 bases and J gave up 4 bases, with 14 bases separating them. The CDR3 extends over 14 amino acids. Germline CDR1 and CDR2: SGHTS and YDEGEE. As DNA, the CDR3 is TGTGCCAGCAGCCCGGGACGGGCGGTCTATGGCTACACCTTC. Its translation is CASSPGRAVYGYTF.

The table lists this clonotype with a few counts. The chain employs TRBV7-9 and TRBJ2-7; unclear D gene. CDR3 length equals 14 residues. The V end was cut by 1 base, the J end by 0 bases, with 7 bases between. Germline CDR1 and CDR2: SEHNR and FQNEAQ (reference sequence). The CDR3 DNA reads TGTGCCAGCAGCTTAGAGGAAGTCTCCTACGAGCAGTACGTC. This translates into CASSLEEVSYEQYV.

This clonotype was seen ten or more times. The rearrangement links TRBV7-8 to TRBJ2-1; D unclear. Deletions cut 5 bases from V and 9 bases from J, with 17 bases between. Per germline, CDR1 SGHVS and CDR2 FQNEAQ. The CDR3 covers 14 residues. DNA for the CDR3: TGTGCCAGCAGCCTCTCGGAAGTAGTAGGTGAGCAGTTCTTC. Translating it yields CASSLSEVVGEQFF.

The table lists this clonotype with a few counts. V is TRBV25-1 and J is TRBJ1-5; no definite D call. This CDR3 region has 15 residues. Germline V lookup: CDR1 MGHDK, CDR2 SYGVNS. V gave up 8 bases and J gave up 6 bases, with 20 bases separating them. Here the CDR3 DNA reads TGTGCCAGCGAAGCCTCTTGGAACCGAGGTCAGCCCCAGCATTTT. It is translated as CASEASWNRGQPQHF.

This clonotype was seen a handful of times. The CDR3 loop reads CASSSPGGLGFYEQYF. CDR3 DNA: TGTGCCAGCAGTTCCCCGGGGGGCCTGGGGTTTTACGAGCAGTACTTC. The J gene is TRBJ2-7, the V gene TRBV28, with D possibly being TRBD2 (7 bases). Trimming shortened V by 4 bases and J by 4 bases, and 20 bases separated the two germline ends. Germline V gene lookup returns CDR1 MDHEN and CDR2 SYDVKM. This CDR3 is 16 amino acids long.

In its sample, this clonotype was seen a few times. This rearrangement joins TRBV7-8 to TRBJ1-1; 9 bases align to TRBD1. The CDR3 is 15 residues long. Germline CDR1 SGHVS, CDR2 FQNEAQ. V was clipped by 0 bases and J by 5 bases; unmatched bases: 4. CDR3 amino acids: CASSLAPGQGTEAFF. The DNA for the CDR3 is TGTGCCAGCAGCTTAGCACCCGGACAGGGGACTGAAGCTTTCTTT.

The chain joins TRBV6-5 to TRBJ2-1; no reliable D call. Germline V gene lookup returns CDR1 MNHEY and CDR2 SVGAGI. V lost 0 bases to trimming and J lost 7 bases, with 7 bases between them. The CDR3 runs 13 residues. CDR3 residues: CASSYSGLNEQFF. CDR3 nucleotide sequence: TGTGCCAGCAGTTACTCGGGCCTTAATGAGCAGTTCTTC.

The V gene is TRBV27, the J gene TRBJ1-4, with 7 bases aligning to TRBD1. Germline V gene data show CDR1 as MNHEY and CDR2 as SMNVEV (reference sequence). The CDR3 runs 15 residues. Unmatched junction bases numbered 11, after V lost 5 bases and J lost 8 bases. In DNA, the CDR3 is TGTGCCAGCAGTCTACAAGGGGGCCGGGAGGAAAAACTGTTTTTT. This translates into CASSLQGGREEKLFF.

The chain carries TRBV7-2 and TRBJ1-6, with D maybe TRBD1 (5 bases). This CDR3 region has 14 residues. Trimming removed 1 base from V and 5 bases from J, with 6 bases in between. Germline assignment: CDR1 SGHTA and CDR2 FQGNSA. CDR3 bases: TGTGCCAGCAGCTTAGAGGGGAATAATTCACCCCTCCACTTT. Translated: CASSLEGNNSPLHF.

This clonotype showed up just a few times. The gene calls are TRBV7-2 and TRBJ1-2, with TRBD1 identical over 11 bases. The CDR3 has 20 amino acids. The ends lost 2 bases at V and 1 base at J; junction bases unmatched: 15. Looked up from germline, CDR1 is SGHTA and CDR2 is FQGNSA. The CDR3 coding sequence is TGTGCCAGCAGCTTATCGGGGCGGCGGGACAGGGGGACCCTTAACTATGGCTACACCTTC. Translation: CASSLSGRRDRGTLNYGYTF.

The chain has TRBV7-2 and TRBJ2-3, with 7 nucleotides matching TRBD1. V dropped 5 bases and J dropped 2; count of bases not matched to a gene: 4. The germline V gene has CDR1 SGHTA and CDR2 FQGNSA. This CDR3 contains 14 residues. CDR3 sequence (DNA): TGTGCCAGCAGCCGGGACAGCTACACAGATACGCAGTATTTT. It yields the protein CASSRDSYTDTQYF.

In its sample, this clonotype was seen once. CDR3 in amino acids: CAISELGGNEKLFF. The CDR3 region has the DNA TGTGCCATCAGTGAACTAGGGGGCAATGAAAAACTGTTTTTT. The chain has TRBV10-3 and TRBJ1-4; 7 bases are shared with TRBD1. The CDR3 sequence is 14 residues long. V gave up 3 bases and J gave up 5 bases; unmatched junction bases: 3. The germline V gene has CDR1 ENHRY and CDR2 SYGVKD.

The chain combines TRBV7-9 with TRBJ2-1; 11 bases match TRBD2. There are 16 residues in the CDR3. Germline loops: CDR1 SEHNR, CDR2 FQNEAQ (reference sequence). V shed 1 base and J 4 bases; nucleotides not matched to a gene: 3. CDR3 nucleotide sequence: TGTGCCAGCAGCTTAGGAGCTAGCGGGAGGTACAATGAGCAGTTCTTC. Translating it yields CASSLGASGRYNEQFF.